This section outlines one T cell receptor beta chain sequence together with its context. Its target antigen remains unknown. Qualities for individual bases were not recorded, and no much larger clone is one base off. Donors were healthy HIV-negative adults with no recently reported acute infections or vaccinations. Every donor was a Caucasian adult living in Nashville, Tennessee, USA. CD4+ T cells were enriched by magnetic negative selection, after which naive cells were positively selected on CD45RA and the negative fraction was taken as the memory subset. After blood collection by leukapheresis, PBMCs were isolated using Ficoll-Histopaque density gradient centrifugation and then cryopreserved in the vapor phase of liquid nitrogen. Analytical flow cytometry was used to check the purity and quantity of each magnetically sorted T cell population. Each sorted fraction had its genomic DNA isolated and then quantified by UV absorbance on a Nanodrop 2000c.

Using the deep immunoSEQ assay, TCR CDR3 regions were amplified from genomic DNA by multiplex PCR. Extracted genomic DNA from each cell subset was distributed evenly across all wells of several immunoSEQ 96-well plates, and each plate was treated as a replicate. For sorted subsets, each replicate PCR was loaded with about 0.2 ug genomic DNA, equivalent to 25,000 to 35,000 T cell genomes. The purified libraries were quantified using a Qubit 3.0 fluorometer, sized with a Bioanalyzer 2100, and then quantified again using the KAPA Library Quantification kit. Every immunoSEQ 96-well plate was sequenced on a dedicated single-read 150-cycle Illumina NextSeq 550 flow cell. The study's own analysis went as follows. Because only junctional sequences without quality scores were contained in the immunoSEQ output, filtering matching that applied to full-length reads could not be performed. To assign V/J genes and CDR3, sequences were annotated using PyIR, a Python wrapper for IgBLAST v1.9, with IMGT germline references. Reads with weak V/J assignments (E-value above 1e-6), missing CDR3, stop codons, out-of-frame junctions, or ambiguous translated residues were removed. V3J clonotypes were defined as sequences sharing an identical inferred V gene, J gene, and CDR3 amino acid sequence. Percentage overlap between repertoires was calculated by dividing the number of shared unique clonotypes by the size of the smaller repertoire. Repertoire richness was assessed with RTK rarefaction, the Chao1 estimator, and Recon v2.1 estimates of unobserved clonotypes. For all TCRbeta clonotypes obtained by the gDNA method from a handful of donors, generation probabilities were computed with OLGA. TCRdb retrieved this table from immuneACCESS and kept in-frame rearrangements only. Not all clones are present; in checked studies, unresolved V genes account for under half, and no reason is known for the remainder. The V and J calls and the clone size are those of that table, but D and trimming were determined from the DNA. The sample table contains roughly 640,000 clones; only one count was recorded for about 97% of them. Roughly 0.05% of the sample lies in the top ten.

The source of the sample is a study of shared clonotypes between healthy human individuals (dated by TCRdb to the early 2020s). Regarding the study in general: A couple of women and three men aged 18 to 49 years were included in the cohort. Between about 0.8 and 9 billion PBMCs per donor were obtained by leukapheresis. To estimate repertoire size and how much clonotypes are shared between individuals, the study performed deep sequencing of blood TCR repertoires from about five healthy adults. For each donor, CD4 naive and CD4 memory were each given three plates, CD8 naive was given two plates, and CD8 memory was given one plate. To increase sequencing depth and limit assay-specific biases, TCR repertoire library preparation and sequencing were carried out by different laboratories using diverse techniques.

The full study reports these points: Pairwise subsampling indicated that sequencing depth was expected to affect the degree of clonotype sharing among donors. The genetic and exposure-history diversity represented was limited by the small number of donors. Sharing across several donors was observed for approximately 4.6% of naive CD4, over 3% of naive CD8, over 2% of memory CD4, and roughly 0.43% of memory CD8 clonotypes. Sampling was limited to blood, and TCR repertoires in tissue likely differ from TCR repertoires in blood. Clonotypes shared by all four sorted-subset donors showed higher generation probabilities than non-shared clonotypes. Naive subsets generally had larger estimated clonotype richness than memory subsets did. Rarefaction of sorted-subset datasets indicated incomplete sequencing despite the large sequencing depth.

The TCR sequence derives from a woman between 25 and 40 years old in good health. The sample consisted of naive CD4+ T cells sorted from blood. This specimen's cell subset or site label, interpreted: CD45RA+ positively selected.

The DNA sequence is given as TGTGCCAGCAGCCTTACTAGCGGGAGGGTGAGGACGCAGTATTTT. Translation gives CASSLTSGRVRTQYF. Recombination joined TRBV5-6 with TRBJ2-3; 13 central bases correspond to TRBD2. V ends up 4 bases short and J 9 bases short, with an unmatched junction base count of 8. As encoded in the germline V gene, CDR1 is SGHDT while CDR2 is YYEEEE. From the cysteine up to the phenylalanine, the CDR3 has a length of 15 residues. Just the 45-base CDR3 DNA is kept, in frame starting at base 1.